The entry below gives a single T cell receptor beta chain sequence along with its context. Its target is not known. PCR used 60 Vbeta primers and 13 Jbeta primers. Clones were sequenced by immunoSEQ multiplex PCR, and TCRdb holds only the in-frame ones, with some missing. With some 130,000 clones in the sample, the ten largest clones hold more than 1.5%. The data are from a study of cytomegalovirus exposure and HLA in healthy donors. CDR1 and CDR2 (germline): LNHDA, SQIVND (reference sequence). With V trimmed by 6 bases and J by 3 bases, 10 bases remained unmatched. The CDR3 is 15 residues long. Each donor's status was that of a healthy bone marrow donor. Study-level results: CMV serostatus was the sole immune exposure data available. Later analysis identified a missense DCLRE1C variant that was linked to TCR beta V- and J-gene trimming. Earlier results showed most TCR beta V segments being productive about 87% or about 30% of the time.

The receptor's source is a woman in her 40s in good health and CMV-seropositive. The sample comprised PBMCs. This chain connects TRBV19 to TRBJ1-1; 7 bases align to TRBD1. The CDR3 nucleotides read TGTGCCAGTAGCCCTCGACAGGGATTTTACACTGAAGCTTTCTTT. Translating it yields CASSPRQGFYTEAFF.